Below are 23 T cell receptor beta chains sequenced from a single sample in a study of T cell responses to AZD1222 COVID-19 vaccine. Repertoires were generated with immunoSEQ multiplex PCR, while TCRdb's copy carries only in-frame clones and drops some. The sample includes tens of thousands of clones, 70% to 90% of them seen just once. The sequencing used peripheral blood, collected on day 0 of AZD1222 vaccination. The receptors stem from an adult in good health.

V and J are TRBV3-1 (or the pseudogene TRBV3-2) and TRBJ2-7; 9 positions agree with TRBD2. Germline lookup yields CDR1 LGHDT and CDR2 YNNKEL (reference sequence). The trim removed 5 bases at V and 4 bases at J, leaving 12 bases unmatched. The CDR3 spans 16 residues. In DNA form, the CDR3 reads TGTGCCAGCAGCATAGCCCGCGGGGGGGCCGGTTACGAGCAGTACTTC. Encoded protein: CASSIARGGAGYEQYF.

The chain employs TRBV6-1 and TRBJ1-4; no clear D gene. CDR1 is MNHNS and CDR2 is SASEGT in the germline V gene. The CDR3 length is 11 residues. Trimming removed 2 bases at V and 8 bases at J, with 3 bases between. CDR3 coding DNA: TGTGCCAGCAGTGAATACGAAAAACTGTTTTTT. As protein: CASSEYEKLFF.

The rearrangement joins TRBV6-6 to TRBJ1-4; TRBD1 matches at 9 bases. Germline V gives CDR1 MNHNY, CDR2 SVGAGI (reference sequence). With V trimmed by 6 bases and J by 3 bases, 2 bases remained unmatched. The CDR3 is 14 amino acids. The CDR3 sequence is CASSRTGANEKLFF. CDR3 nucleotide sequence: TGTGCCAGCAGCCGGACAGGGGCTAATGAAAAACTGTTTTTT.

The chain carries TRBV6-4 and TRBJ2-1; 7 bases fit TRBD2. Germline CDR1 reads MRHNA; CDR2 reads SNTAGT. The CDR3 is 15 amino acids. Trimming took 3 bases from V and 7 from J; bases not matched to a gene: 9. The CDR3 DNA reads TGTGCCAGCAGTGAATACGGGGGGATGGGGAATGAGCAGTTCTTC. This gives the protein CASSEYGGMGNEQFF.

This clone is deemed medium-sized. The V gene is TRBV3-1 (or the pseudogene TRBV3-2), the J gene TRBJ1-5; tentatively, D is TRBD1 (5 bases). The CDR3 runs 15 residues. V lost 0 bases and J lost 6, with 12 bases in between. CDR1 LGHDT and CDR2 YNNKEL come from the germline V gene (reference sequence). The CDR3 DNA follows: TGTGCCAGCAGCCAAGATTTGGGGGAGGGTCAGCCCCAGCATTTT. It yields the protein CASSQDLGEGQPQHF.

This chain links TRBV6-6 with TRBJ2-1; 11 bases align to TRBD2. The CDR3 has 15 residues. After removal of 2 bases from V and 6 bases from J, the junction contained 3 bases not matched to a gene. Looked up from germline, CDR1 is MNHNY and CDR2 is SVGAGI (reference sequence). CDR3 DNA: TGTGCCAGCAGTTACCTAGGGACTAGCGGCAATGAGCAGTTCTTC. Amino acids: CASSYLGTSGNEQFF.

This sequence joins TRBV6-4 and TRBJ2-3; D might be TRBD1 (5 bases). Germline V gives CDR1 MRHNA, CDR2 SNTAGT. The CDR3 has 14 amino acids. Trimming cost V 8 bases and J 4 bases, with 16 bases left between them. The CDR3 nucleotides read TGTGCCAGCGCCGTCCAGGGTAACGCAGATACGCAGTATTTT. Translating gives CASAVQGNADTQYF.

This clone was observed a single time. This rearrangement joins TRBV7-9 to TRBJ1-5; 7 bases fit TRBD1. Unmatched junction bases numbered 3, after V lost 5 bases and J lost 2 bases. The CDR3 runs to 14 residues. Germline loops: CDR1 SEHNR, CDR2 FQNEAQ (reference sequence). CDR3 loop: CASSDDRGNQPQHF. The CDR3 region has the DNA TGTGCCAGCAGCGATGACAGGGGCAATCAGCCCCAGCATTTT.

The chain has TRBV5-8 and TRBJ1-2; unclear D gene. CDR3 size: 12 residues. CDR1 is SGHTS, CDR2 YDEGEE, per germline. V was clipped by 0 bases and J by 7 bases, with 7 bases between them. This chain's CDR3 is CASSLDAGGYTF. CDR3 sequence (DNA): TGTGCCAGCAGCTTGGATGCGGGTGGCTACACCTTC.

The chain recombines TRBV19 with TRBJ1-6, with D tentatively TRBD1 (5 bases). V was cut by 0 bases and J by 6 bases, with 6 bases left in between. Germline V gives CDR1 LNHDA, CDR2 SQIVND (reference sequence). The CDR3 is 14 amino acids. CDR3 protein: CASSIEGVNSPLHF. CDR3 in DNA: TGTGCCAGTAGTATAGAAGGGGTTAATTCACCCCTCCACTTT. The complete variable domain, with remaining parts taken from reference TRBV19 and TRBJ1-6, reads DGGITQSPKYLFRKEGQNVTLSCEQNLNHDAMYWYRQDPGQGLRLIYYSQIVNDFQKGDIAEGYSVSREKKESFPLTVTSAQKNPTAFYLCASSIEGVNSPLHFGNGTRLTVT.

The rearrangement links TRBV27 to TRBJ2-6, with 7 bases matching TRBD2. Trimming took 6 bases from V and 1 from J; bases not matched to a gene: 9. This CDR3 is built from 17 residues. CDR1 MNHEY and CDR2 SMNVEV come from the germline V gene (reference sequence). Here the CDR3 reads CASRTRTGGSGANVLTF. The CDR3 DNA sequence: TGTGCCAGCAGGACGCGAACGGGGGGATCTGGGGCCAACGTCCTGACTTTC.

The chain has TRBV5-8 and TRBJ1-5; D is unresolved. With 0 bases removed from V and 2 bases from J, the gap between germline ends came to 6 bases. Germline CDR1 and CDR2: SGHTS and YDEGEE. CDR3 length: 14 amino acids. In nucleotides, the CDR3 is TGTGCCAGCAGCTTGGGCGGGGGCAATCAGCCCCAGCATTTT. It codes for CASSLGGGNQPQHF.

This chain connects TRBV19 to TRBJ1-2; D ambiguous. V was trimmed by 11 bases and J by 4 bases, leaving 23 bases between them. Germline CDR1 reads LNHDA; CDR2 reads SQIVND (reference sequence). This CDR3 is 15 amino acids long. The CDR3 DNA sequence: TGTGCCTCCATCCCCGGGAGCACCATGGGCTATGGCTACACCTTC. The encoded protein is CASIPGSTMGYGYTF.

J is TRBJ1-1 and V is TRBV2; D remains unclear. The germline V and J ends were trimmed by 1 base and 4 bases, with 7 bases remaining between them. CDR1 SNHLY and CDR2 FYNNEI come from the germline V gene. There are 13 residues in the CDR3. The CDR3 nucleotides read TGTGCCAGCAGTGAAGGGCGGCCCACTGAAGCTTTCTTT. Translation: CASSEGRPTEAFF. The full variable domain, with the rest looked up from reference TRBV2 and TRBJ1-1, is EPEVTQTPSHQVTQMGQEVILRCVPISNHLYFYWYRQILGQKVEFLVSFYNNEISEKSEIFDDQFSVERPDGSNFTLKIRSTKLEDSAMYFCASSEGRPTEAFFGQGTRLTVV.

CDR3 sequence: CASSSPGQGLNQPQHF. The CDR3 DNA sequence: TGTGCCAGTAGTTCTCCAGGACAGGGCCTCAATCAGCCCCAGCATTTT. The V call is TRBV19, the J call TRBJ1-5; 8 bases are a match to TRBD1. V was clipped by 5 bases and J by 3 bases; unmatched bases: 9. This CDR3 is built from 16 residues. CDR1 LNHDA and CDR2 SQIVND come from the germline V gene (reference sequence). Drawing the rest from reference TRBV19 and TRBJ1-5, the complete variable domain is DGGITQSPKYLFRKEGQNVTLSCEQNLNHDAMYWYRQDPGQGLRLIYYSQIVNDFQKGDIAEGYSVSREKKESFPLTVTSAQKNPTAFYLCASSSPGQGLNQPQHFGDGTRLSIL.

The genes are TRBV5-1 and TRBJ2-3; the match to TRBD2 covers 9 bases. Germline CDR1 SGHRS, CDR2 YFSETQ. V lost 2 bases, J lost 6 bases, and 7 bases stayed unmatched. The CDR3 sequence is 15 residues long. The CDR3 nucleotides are TGCGCCAGCAGCTTCTGGGCGGGGGGGCAGGATACGCAGTATTTT. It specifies CASSFWAGGQDTQYF.

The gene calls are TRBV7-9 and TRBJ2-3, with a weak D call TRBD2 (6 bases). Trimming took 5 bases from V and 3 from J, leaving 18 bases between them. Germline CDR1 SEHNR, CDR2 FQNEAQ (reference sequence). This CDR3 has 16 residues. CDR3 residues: CASSPRLGGLTDTQYF. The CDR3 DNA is TGTGCCAGCAGCCCCCGACTAGGCGGGTTGACAGATACGCAGTATTTT.

The CDR3 reads CSVGLTGGQETQYF. For the CDR3, the DNA is TGCAGCGTTGGCCTGACAGGGGGCCAAGAGACCCAGTACTTC. The chain uses TRBV29-1 and TRBJ2-5, with TRBD1 matching 9 bases. Germline lookup yields CDR1 SQVTM and CDR2 ANQGSEA. The J segment lost 1 base and the V segment lost 4 bases, leaving 4 bases of the junction unmatched. This CDR3 spans 14 amino acids.

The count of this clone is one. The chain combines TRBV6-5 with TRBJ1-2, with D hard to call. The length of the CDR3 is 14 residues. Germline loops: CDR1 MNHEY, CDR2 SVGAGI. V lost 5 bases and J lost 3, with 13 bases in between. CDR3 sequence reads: CASSQNYWYYGYTF. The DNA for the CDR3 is TGTGCCAGCAGTCAGAATTACTGGTACTATGGCTACACCTTC.

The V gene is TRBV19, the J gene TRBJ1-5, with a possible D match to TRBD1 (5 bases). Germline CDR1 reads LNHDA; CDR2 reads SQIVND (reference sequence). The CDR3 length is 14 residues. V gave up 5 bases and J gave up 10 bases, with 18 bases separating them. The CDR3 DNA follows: TGTGCCAGTAGTCCCTTGACCACCGGGACCCCCCAGCATTTT. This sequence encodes CASSPLTTGTPQHF.

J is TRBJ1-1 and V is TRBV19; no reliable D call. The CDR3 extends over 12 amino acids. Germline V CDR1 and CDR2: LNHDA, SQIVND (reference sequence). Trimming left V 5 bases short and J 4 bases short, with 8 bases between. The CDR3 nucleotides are TGTGCCAGTAGTGCTCGGAGCACTGAAGCTTTCTTT. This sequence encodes CASSARSTEAFF.

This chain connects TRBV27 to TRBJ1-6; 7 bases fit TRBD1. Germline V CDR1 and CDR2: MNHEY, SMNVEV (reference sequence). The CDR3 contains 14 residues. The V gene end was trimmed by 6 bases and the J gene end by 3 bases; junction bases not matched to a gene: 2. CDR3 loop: CASRAGGYNSPLHF. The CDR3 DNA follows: TGTGCCAGCAGAGCAGGGGGCTATAATTCACCCCTCCACTTT.

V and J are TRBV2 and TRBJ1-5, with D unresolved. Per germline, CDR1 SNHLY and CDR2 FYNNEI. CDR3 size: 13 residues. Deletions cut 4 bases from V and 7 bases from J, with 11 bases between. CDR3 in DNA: TGTGCCAGCAGTGCCGAAGCTAGGCAGCCCCAGCATTTT. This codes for CASSAEARQPQHF.